The rows below give T cell receptor beta chains drawn from one sample of a study of T-cell reconstitution after alpha-beta-depleted transplantation in children. In TCRdb, the PCR reads were re-called with MiXCR into one record per CDR3 protein. The data show roughly 280,000 distinct CDR3 sequences, around a tenth seen once. Sequenced here: peripheral blood, sampled 180 days after TCRalphabeta/CD19-depleted stem cell transplant. These receptors originate from a male patient between 2 and 15 years old who had a stem cell transplant for chronic granulomatous disease, so the T cells may come from the graft donor. Both conserved end residues are part of each CDR3. The order of the fields is D gene, J gene, V gene, clone size, CDR3 protein, CDR3 DNA. The D gene is left open where the match is weak. Clone size is not always given. Where it is, it says once, few, many or a class for expanded clones.

d_call: TRBD1
j_call: TRBJ1-2
v_call: TRBV11-2
clone_size: many
cdr3_aa: CASSLEFWDRGISNYGYTF
cdr3_nt: TGTGCCAGCAGCTTAGAATTTTGGGACAGGGGGATCAGTAACTATGGCTACACCTTC

d_call: -
j_call: TRBJ1-1
v_call: TRBV29-1
clone_size: many
cdr3_aa: CSVDLRYTEAFF
cdr3_nt: TGCAGCGTGGATTTAAGATACACTGAAGCTTTCTTT

d_call: TRBD2
j_call: TRBJ2-3
v_call: TRBV6-2/TRBV6-3
clone_size: few
cdr3_aa: CASSTLAGGGADTQYF
cdr3_nt: TGTGCCAGCAGTACCCTAGCGGGAGGCGGTGCAGATACGCAGTATTTT

d_call: TRBD1
j_call: TRBJ2-2
v_call: TRBV7-3
clone_size: many
cdr3_aa: CASSLGQGGAGELFF
cdr3_nt: TGTGCCAGCAGCCTCGGACAGGGGGGAGCCGGGGAGCTGTTTTTT

d_call: TRBD2
j_call: TRBJ2-7
v_call: TRBV20-1
clone_size: many
cdr3_aa: CSAEKRETFEQYF
cdr3_nt: TGCAGTGCCGAAAAGCGGGAGACCTTCGAGCAGTACTTC

d_call: TRBD2
j_call: TRBJ2-1
v_call: TRBV12-3/TRBV12-4
clone_size: -
cdr3_aa: CASSLIQREVNEQFF
cdr3_nt: TGTGCCAGCAGTTTAATCCAGCGGGAGGTCAATGAGCAGTTCTTC

d_call: TRBD1
j_call: TRBJ2-7
v_call: TRBV15
clone_size: many
cdr3_aa: CATSRAGTGGYEQYF
cdr3_nt: TGTGCCACCAGCAGAGCGGGGACAGGGGGGTACGAGCAGTACTTC

d_call: TRBD2
j_call: TRBJ2-1
v_call: TRBV11-2
clone_size: many
cdr3_aa: CASSLDGAGGPYNEQFF
cdr3_nt: TGTGCCAGCAGCTTAGACGGGGCGGGAGGACCCTACAATGAGCAGTTCTTC

d_call: -
j_call: TRBJ1-1
v_call: TRBV12-3/TRBV12-4
clone_size: -
cdr3_aa: CASSRESRNTEAFF
cdr3_nt: TGTGCCAGCAGCAGGGAGTCCAGGAACACTGAAGCTTTCTTT

d_call: TRBD1
j_call: TRBJ2-5
v_call: TRBV29-1
clone_size: many
cdr3_aa: CSVDAGGAETQYF
cdr3_nt: TGCAGCGTTGACGCAGGGGGCGCGGAGACCCAGTACTTC

d_call: TRBD2
j_call: TRBJ2-5
v_call: TRBV28
clone_size: -
cdr3_aa: CASSLTPSGIYQETQYF
cdr3_nt: TGTGCCAGCAGCCTTACTCCTAGCGGGATCTACCAAGAGACCCAGTACTTC

d_call: -
j_call: TRBJ2-7
v_call: TRBV12-3/TRBV12-4
clone_size: few
cdr3_aa: CASSFAGQQDEQYF
cdr3_nt: TGTGCCAGCAGTTTCGCAGGGCAACAGGACGAGCAGTACTTC

d_call: -
j_call: TRBJ2-7
v_call: TRBV20-1
clone_size: many
cdr3_aa: CSAIVPGTYEQYF
cdr3_nt: TGCAGTGCTATAGTGCCAGGGACCTACGAGCAGTACTTC

d_call: TRBD1
j_call: TRBJ2-3
v_call: TRBV20-1
clone_size: once
cdr3_aa: CSARSDRGTRQYF
cdr3_nt: TGCAGTGCTAGATCAGACAGGGGAACGAGGCAGTATTTT

d_call: -
j_call: TRBJ2-1
v_call: TRBV7-6
clone_size: many
cdr3_aa: CASTPGYLTNEQFF
cdr3_nt: TGTGCCAGCACCCCGGGATACCTAACCAATGAGCAGTTCTTC

d_call: -
j_call: TRBJ2-5
v_call: TRBV18
clone_size: -
cdr3_aa: CASSPITGKFQETQYF
cdr3_nt: TGTGCCAGCTCACCAATCACAGGGAAGTTCCAAGAGACCCAGTACTTC

d_call: TRBD2
j_call: TRBJ2-3
v_call: TRBV5-1
clone_size: many
cdr3_aa: CASSTRTSGRGDTQYF
cdr3_nt: TGCGCCAGCAGCACCCGGACTAGCGGGCGAGGGGATACGCAGTATTTT

d_call: -
j_call: TRBJ2-7
v_call: TRBV12-3/TRBV12-4
clone_size: many
cdr3_aa: CASRAGPGEQYF
cdr3_nt: TGTGCCAGCAGGGCTGGCCCGGGGGAGCAGTACTTC

d_call: TRBD2
j_call: TRBJ2-3
v_call: TRBV28
clone_size: many
cdr3_aa: CASSLWTGRVRQYF
cdr3_nt: TGTGCCAGCAGTTTATGGACCGGGAGGGTTAGGCAGTATTTT

d_call: TRBD1
j_call: TRBJ1-1
v_call: TRBV6-2/TRBV6-3
clone_size: many
cdr3_aa: CASRRTGGSTEAFF
cdr3_nt: TGTGCCAGCAGACGGACAGGGGGGTCCACTGAAGCTTTCTTT